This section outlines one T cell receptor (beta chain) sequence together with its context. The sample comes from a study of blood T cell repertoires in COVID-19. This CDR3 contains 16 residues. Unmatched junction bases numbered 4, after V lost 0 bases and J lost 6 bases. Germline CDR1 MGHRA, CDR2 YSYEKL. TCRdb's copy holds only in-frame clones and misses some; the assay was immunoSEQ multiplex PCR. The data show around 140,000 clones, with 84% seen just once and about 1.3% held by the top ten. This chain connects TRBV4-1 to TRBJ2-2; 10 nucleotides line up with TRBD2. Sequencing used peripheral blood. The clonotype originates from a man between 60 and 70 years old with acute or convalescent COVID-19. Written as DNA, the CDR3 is TGCGCCAGCAGCCAAGAGCCTAGCGGGAGATCCGGGGAGCTGTTTTTT. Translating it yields CASSQEPSGRSGELFF.